The TCR beta chain under discussion was sequenced for a study of blood T cell repertoires in COVID-19. The CDR3 sequence is 13 residues long. Trimming pared 2 bases from V and 5 bases from J, leaving 7 bases between. Germline assignment: CDR1 KGHSH and CDR2 LQKENI. Profiled with immunoSEQ multiplex PCR; TCRdb holds only in-frame clones, not every one. The repertoire holds 250,000 to 350,000 clones, with around 89% as singletons. The TCR sequence derives from a woman aged 45-60 years with COVID-19, enrolled during active disease. Material for sequencing was peripheral blood. The chain joins TRBV18 to TRBJ1-5; no reliable D call. The CDR3 region is CASSPNPYQPQHF. The CDR3 DNA reads as TGTGCCAGCTCACCAAATCCTTATCAGCCCCAGCATTTT.